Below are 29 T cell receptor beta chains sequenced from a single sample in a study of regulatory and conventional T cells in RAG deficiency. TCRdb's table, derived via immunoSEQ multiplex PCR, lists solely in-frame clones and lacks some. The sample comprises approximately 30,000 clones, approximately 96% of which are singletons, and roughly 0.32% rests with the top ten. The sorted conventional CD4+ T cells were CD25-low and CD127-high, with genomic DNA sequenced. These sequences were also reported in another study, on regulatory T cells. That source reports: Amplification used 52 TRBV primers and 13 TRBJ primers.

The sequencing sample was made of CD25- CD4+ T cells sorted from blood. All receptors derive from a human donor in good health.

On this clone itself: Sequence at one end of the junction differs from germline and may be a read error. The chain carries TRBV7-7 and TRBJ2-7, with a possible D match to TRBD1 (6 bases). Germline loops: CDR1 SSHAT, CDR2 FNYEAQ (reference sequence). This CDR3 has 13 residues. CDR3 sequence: CASSLHRVSEQYF. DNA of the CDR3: TGTGCTAGCAGCTTGCACAGGGTGTCCGAGCAGTACTTC.

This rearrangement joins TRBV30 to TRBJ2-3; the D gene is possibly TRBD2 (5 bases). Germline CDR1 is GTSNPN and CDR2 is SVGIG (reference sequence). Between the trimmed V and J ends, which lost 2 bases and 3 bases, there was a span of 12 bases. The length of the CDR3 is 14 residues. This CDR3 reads CAWSLVGRTDTQYF. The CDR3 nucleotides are TGTGCCTGGAGTCTGGTGGGGAGAACAGATACGCAGTATTTT.

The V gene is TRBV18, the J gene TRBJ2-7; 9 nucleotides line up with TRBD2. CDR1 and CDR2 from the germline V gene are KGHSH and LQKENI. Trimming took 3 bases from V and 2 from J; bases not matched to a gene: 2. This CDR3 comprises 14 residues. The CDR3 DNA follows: TGTGCCAGCTCACCCCAGCGGGAGGCCTACGAGCAGTACTTC. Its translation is CASSPQREAYEQYF.

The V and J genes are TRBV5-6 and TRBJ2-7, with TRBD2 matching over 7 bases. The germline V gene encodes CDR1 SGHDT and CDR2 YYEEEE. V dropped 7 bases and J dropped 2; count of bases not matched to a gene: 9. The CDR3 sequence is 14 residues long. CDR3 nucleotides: TGTGCCAGCCACCTCCGGGGGGATCCCTACGAGCAGTACTTC. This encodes CASHLRGDPYEQYF. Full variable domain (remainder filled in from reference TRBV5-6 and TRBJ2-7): DAGVTQSPTHLIKTRGQQVTLRCSPKSGHDTVSWYQQALGQGPQFIFQYYEEEERQRGNFPDRFSGHQFPNYSSELNVNALLLGDSALYLCASHLRGDPYEQYFGPGTRLTVT.

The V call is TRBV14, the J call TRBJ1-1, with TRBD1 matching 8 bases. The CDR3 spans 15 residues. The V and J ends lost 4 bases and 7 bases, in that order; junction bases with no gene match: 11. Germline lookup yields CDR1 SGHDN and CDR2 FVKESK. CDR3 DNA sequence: TGTGCCAGCAGCCCCCAGGGGGCTCGGTTTGGTGAAGCTTTCTTT. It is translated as CASSPQGARFGEAFF.

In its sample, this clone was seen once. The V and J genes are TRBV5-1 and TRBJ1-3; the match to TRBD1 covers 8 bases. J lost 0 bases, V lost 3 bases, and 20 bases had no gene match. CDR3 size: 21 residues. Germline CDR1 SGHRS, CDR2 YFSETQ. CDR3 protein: CASSWGPDRAYSTSSGNTIYF. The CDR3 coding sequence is TGCGCCAGCAGCTGGGGCCCGGACAGGGCATATAGTACCTCCTCTGGAAACACCATATATTTT. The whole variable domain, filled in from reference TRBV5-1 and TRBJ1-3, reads KAGVTQTPRYLIKTRGQQVTLSCSPISGHRSVSWYQQTPGQGLQFLFEYFSETQRNKGNFPGRFSGRQFSNSRSEMNVSTLELGDSALYLCASSWGPDRAYSTSSGNTIYFGEGSWLTVV.

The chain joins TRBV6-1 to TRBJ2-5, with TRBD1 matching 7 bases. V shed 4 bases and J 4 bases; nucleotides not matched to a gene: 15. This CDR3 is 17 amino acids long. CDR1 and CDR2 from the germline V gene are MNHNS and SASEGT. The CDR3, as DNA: TGTGCCAGCAGTGGAAGGACAGGCGCCCGCGGAAGAGAGACCCAGTACTTC. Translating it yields CASSGRTGARGRETQYF.

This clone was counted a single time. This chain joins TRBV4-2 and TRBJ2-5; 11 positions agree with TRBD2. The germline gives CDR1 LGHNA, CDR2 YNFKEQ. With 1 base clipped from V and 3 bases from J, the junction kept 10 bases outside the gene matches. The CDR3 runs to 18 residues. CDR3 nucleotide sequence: TGTGCCAGCAGCCAAGGACTTACGACTAGCGGGACAAAAGAGACCCAGTACTTC. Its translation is CASSQGLTTSGTKETQYF.

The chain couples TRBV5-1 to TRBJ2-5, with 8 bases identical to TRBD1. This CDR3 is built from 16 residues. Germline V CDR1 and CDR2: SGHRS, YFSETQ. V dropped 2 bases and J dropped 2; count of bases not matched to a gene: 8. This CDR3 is CASSFQGTGIQETQYF. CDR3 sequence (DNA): TGCGCCAGCAGCTTCCAAGGGACAGGCATTCAAGAGACCCAGTACTTC.

The CDR3 sequence: CASSEPQQGQAFF. CDR3 nucleotide sequence: TGTGCCAGCAGTGAACCCCAACAGGGACAAGCTTTCTTT. The chain combines TRBV2 with TRBJ1-1; a weak D match, TRBD1 (6 bases). Between the trimmed V and J ends, which lost 2 bases and 9 bases, there was a span of 13 bases. CDR3 length: 13 residues. CDR1 is SNHLY and CDR2 is FYNNEI in the germline V gene.

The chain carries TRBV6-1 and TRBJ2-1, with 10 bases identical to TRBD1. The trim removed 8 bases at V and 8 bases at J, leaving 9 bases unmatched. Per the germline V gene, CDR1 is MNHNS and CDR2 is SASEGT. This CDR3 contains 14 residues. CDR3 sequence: CASGSRDRGDEQFF. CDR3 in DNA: TGTGCCAGCGGGTCGAGGGACAGGGGTGATGAGCAGTTCTTC.

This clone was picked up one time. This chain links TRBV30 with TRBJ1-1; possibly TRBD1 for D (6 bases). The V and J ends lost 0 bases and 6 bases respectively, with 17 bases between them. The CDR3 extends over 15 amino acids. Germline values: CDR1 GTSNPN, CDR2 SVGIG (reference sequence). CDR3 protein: CAWSVKDSWSSEAFF. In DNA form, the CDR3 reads TGTGCCTGGAGTGTTAAGGACAGCTGGTCCTCTGAAGCTTTCTTT.

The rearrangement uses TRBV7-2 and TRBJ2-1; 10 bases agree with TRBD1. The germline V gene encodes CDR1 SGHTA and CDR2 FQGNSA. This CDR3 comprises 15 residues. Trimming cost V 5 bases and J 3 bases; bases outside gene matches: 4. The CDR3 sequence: CASSTDRGGYNEQFF. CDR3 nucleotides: TGTGCCAGCAGCACGGACAGGGGGGGCTACAATGAGCAGTTCTTC. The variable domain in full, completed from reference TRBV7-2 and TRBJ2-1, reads GAGVSQSPSNKVTEKGKDVELRCDPISGHTALYWYRQSLGQGLEFLIYFQGNSAPDKSGLPSDRFSAERTGGSVSTLTIQRTQQEDSAVYLCASSTDRGGYNEQFFGPGTRLTVL.

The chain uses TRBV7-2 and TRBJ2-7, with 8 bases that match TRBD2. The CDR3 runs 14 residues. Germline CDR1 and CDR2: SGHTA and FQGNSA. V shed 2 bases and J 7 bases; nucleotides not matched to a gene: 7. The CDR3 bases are TGTGCCAGCAGCTTAACTAGCGGTTTGAGTGAGCAGTACTTC. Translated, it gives CASSLTSGLSEQYF.

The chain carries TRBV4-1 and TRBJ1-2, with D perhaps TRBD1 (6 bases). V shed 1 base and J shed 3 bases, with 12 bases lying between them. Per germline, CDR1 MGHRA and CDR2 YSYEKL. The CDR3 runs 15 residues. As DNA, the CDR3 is TGCGCCAGCAGCCAAGGCAGGGGTTTAGACTATGGCTACACCTTC. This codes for CASSQGRGLDYGYTF.

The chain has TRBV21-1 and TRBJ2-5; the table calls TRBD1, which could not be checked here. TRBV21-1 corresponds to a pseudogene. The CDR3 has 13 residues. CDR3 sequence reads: CASSRTGVLEQYF. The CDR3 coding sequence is TGTGCCAGCAGCAGGACAGGGGTCTTGGAGCAGTACTTC.

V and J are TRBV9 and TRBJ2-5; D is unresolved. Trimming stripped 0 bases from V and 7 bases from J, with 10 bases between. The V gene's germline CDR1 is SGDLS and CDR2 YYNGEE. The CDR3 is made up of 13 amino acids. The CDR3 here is CASSVDHPGTQYF. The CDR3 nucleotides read TGTGCCAGCAGCGTAGATCATCCAGGGACCCAGTACTTC. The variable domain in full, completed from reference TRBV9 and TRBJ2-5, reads DSGVTQTPKHLITATGQRVTLRCSPRSGDLSVYWYQQSLDQGLQFLIQYYNGEERAKGNILERFSAQQFPDLHSELNLSSLELGDSALYFCASSVDHPGTQYFGPGTRLLVL.

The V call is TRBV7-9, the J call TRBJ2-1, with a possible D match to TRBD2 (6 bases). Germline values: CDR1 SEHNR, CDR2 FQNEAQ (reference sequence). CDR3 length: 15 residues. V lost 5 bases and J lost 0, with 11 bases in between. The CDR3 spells CASSLSGSSYNEQFF. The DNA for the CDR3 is TGTGCCAGCAGCCTTAGCGGTAGCTCCTACAATGAGCAGTTCTTC.

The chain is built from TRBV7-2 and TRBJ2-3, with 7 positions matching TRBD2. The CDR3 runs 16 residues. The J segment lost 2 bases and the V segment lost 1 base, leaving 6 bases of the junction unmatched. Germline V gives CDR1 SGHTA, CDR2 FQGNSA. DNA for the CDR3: TGTGCCAGCAGCTTAGGAGGGCGGGGGACCACAGATACGCAGTATTTT. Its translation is CASSLGGRGTTDTQYF.

CDR3 in DNA: TGTGCCAGCAGTGAACGAGCGGGAGGTTACAATGAGCAGTTCTTC. It encodes CASSERAGGYNEQFF. The gene calls are TRBV7-2 and TRBJ2-1; 9 bases line up with TRBD2. V shed 6 bases, J shed 4 bases, and the junction held 7 bases outside the gene matches. The CDR3 has 15 amino acids. The germline V gene encodes CDR1 SGHTA and CDR2 FQGNSA.

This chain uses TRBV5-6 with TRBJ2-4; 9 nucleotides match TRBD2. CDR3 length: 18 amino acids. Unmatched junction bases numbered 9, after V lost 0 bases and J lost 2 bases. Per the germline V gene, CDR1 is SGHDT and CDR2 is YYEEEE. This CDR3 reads CASSLEGGGAATKNIQYF. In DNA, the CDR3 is TGTGCCAGCAGCTTGGAGGGCGGGGGGGCCGCGACCAAAAACATTCAGTACTTC.

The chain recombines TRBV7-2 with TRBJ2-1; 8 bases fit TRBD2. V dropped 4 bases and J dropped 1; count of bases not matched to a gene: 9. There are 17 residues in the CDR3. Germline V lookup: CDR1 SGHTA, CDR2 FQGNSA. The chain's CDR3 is CASSSPHSGISYNEQFF. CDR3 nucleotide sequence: TGTGCCAGCAGCTCCCCCCATAGCGGGATATCCTACAATGAGCAGTTCTTC. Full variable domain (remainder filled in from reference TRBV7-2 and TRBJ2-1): GAGVSQSPSNKVTEKGKDVELRCDPISGHTALYWYRQSLGQGLEFLIYFQGNSAPDKSGLPSDRFSAERTGGSVSTLTIQRTQQEDSAVYLCASSSPHSGISYNEQFFGPGTRLTVL.

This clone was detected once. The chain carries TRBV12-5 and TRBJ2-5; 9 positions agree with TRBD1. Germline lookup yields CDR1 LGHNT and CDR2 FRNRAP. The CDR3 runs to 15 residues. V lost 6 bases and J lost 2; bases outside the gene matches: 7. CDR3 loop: CASGPGQGNQETQYF. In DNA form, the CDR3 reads TGTGCTAGTGGGCCGGGACAGGGAAATCAAGAGACCCAGTACTTC.

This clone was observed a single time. As DNA, the CDR3 is TGTGCCAGCAGCTTAGGGGGTAGGGGTACAGATACGCAGTATTTT. This sequence encodes CASSLGGRGTDTQYF. The rearrangement uses TRBV7-2 and TRBJ2-3; TRBD1 is a possible D gene (5 bases). There are 15 residues in the CDR3. CDR1 is SGHTA, CDR2 FQGNSA, per germline. V lost 1 base to trimming and J lost 3 bases, with 11 bases between them. The entire variable domain, with the rest obtained from reference TRBV7-2 and TRBJ2-3, is as follows: GAGVSQSPSNKVTEKGKDVELRCDPISGHTALYWYRQSLGQGLEFLIYFQGNSAPDKSGLPSDRFSAERTGGSVSTLTIQRTQQEDSAVYLCASSLGGRGTDTQYFGPGTRLTVL.

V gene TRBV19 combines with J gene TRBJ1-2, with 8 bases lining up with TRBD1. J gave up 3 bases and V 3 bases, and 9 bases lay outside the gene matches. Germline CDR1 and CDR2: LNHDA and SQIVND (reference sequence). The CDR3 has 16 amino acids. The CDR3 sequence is CASSMRWQGADYGYTF. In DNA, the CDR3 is TGTGCCAGTAGTATGCGGTGGCAGGGGGCGGACTATGGCTACACCTTC.

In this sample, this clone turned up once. In DNA, the CDR3 is TGTGCCAGCACCGGGACTAGCGGGAGCTTACGAGAGCAGTACTTC. As protein: CASTGTSGSLREQYF. The rearrangement uses TRBV6-5 and TRBJ2-7; 14 nucleotides match TRBD2. The CDR3 sequence is 15 residues long. CDR1 and CDR2 (germline): MNHEY, SVGAGI. The ends lost 7 bases at V and 7 bases at J; junction bases unmatched: 9.

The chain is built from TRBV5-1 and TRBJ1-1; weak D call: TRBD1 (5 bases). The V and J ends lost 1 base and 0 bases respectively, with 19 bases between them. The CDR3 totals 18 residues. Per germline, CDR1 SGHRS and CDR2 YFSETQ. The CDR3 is CASSLSVAGRRMNTEAFF. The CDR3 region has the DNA TGCGCCAGCAGCTTGAGTGTCGCGGGACGCCGTATGAACACTGAAGCTTTCTTT. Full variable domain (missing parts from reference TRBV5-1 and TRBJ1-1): KAGVTQTPRYLIKTRGQQVTLSCSPISGHRSVSWYQQTPGQGLQFLFEYFSETQRNKGNFPGRFSGRQFSNSRSEMNVSTLELGDSALYLCASSLSVAGRRMNTEAFFGQGTRLTVV.

CDR3 in amino acids: CASNAVSNEKLFF. DNA for the CDR3: TGTGCCAGCAACGCGGTTTCTAATGAAAAACTGTTTTTT. The chain combines TRBV6-1 with TRBJ1-4; D not resolved. The CDR3 extends over 13 amino acids. Germline CDR1 and CDR2: MNHNS and SASEGT. Trimming cost V 7 bases and J 3 bases, with 9 bases left between them.

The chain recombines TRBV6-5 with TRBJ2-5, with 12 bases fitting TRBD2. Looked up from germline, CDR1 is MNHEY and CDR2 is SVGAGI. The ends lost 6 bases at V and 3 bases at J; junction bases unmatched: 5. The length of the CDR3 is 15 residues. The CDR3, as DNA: TGTGCCAGCAGAGGACTAGCGGGGAAGAAAGAGACCCAGTACTTC. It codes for CASRGLAGKKETQYF.